The 25 T cell receptor beta chains below were found in one sample sequenced in a study of blood T cell repertoires in COVID-19. Assay used: immunoSEQ multiplex PCR; TCRdb lists only in-frame clones, some missing. The sample holds 65,000 to 75,000 clones, around 83% seen once. Material for sequencing was peripheral blood. These receptors all come from a man of 80 years or more with acute or convalescent COVID-19.

This CDR3 reads CASSQITGGDTQYF. Here the CDR3 DNA reads TGTGCCAGCTCACAAATTACTGGCGGAGATACGCAGTATTTT. J is TRBJ2-3 and V is TRBV18, with D uncertain. CDR3 length: 14 residues. In germline, CDR1 is KGHSH, CDR2 LQKENI. V lost 4 bases and J 5 bases, leaving 13 bases between the germline ends. The variable domain in full, completed from reference TRBV18 and TRBJ2-3, reads NAGVMQNPRHLVRRRGQEARLRCSPMKGHSHVYWYRQLPEEGLKFMVYLQKENIIDESGMPKERFSAEFPKEGPSILRIQQVVRGDSAAYFCASSQITGGDTQYFGPGTRLTVL.

This chain connects TRBV6-2 or TRBV6-3 to TRBJ1-2, with TRBD1 identical over 8 bases. This CDR3 contains 12 residues. With 3 bases clipped from V and 8 bases from J, the junction kept 2 bases outside the gene matches. The germline V gene encodes CDR1 MNHEY and CDR2 SVGEGT. The CDR3 coding sequence is TGTGCCAGCAGTTATGGACAGGGAGGCTACACCTTC. Protein product: CASSYGQGGYTF.

The chain uses TRBV3-1 (or the pseudogene TRBV3-2) and TRBJ1-1; D is perhaps TRBD1 (5 bases). This CDR3 spans 15 amino acids. CDR1 is LGHDT and CDR2 is YNNKEL in the germline V gene (reference sequence). Trimming took 1 base from V and 6 from J, leaving 15 bases between them. The CDR3 sequence is CASSQALQAASEAFF. The CDR3 region has the DNA TGTGCCAGCAGCCAAGCCCTACAGGCGGCGTCTGAAGCTTTCTTT.

V is TRBV30 and J is TRBJ2-1; 13 positions agree with TRBD2. The junction had 8 bases not matched to a gene; V was cut back by 2 bases and J by 10 bases. The CDR3 consists of 15 residues. The germline gives CDR1 GTSNPN, CDR2 SVGIG (reference sequence). CDR3 loop: CAWSKLAGGLGEQFF. CDR3 nucleotide sequence: TGTGCCTGGAGTAAACTAGCGGGGGGGTTGGGCGAGCAGTTCTTC.

The chain recombines TRBV7-6 with TRBJ2-2, with 7 bases that match TRBD1. Germline CDR1 reads SGHVS; CDR2 reads FNYEAQ. Trimming took 5 bases from V and 4 from J; bases not matched to a gene: 7. The CDR3 length is 15 residues. CDR3 residues: CASSHRGVVTGELFF. In DNA, the CDR3 is TGTGCCAGCAGCCACAGGGGCGTCGTCACCGGGGAGCTGTTTTTT.

The genes are TRBV29-1 and TRBJ2-1; 8 positions match TRBD2. Trimming removed 1 base from V and 0 bases from J; junction bases left unmatched: 14. Germline CDR1 reads SQVTM; CDR2 reads ANQGSEA. The CDR3 is 19 amino acids. The CDR3 region has the DNA TGCAGCGTTGAAGGGGGACTAGAATCGGGGCAGAGCTCCTACAATGAGCAGTTCTTC. Protein product: CSVEGGLESGQSSYNEQFF.

In DNA, the CDR3 is TGCGCCAGCGTACCAGGGGTATCTGGGGCCAACGTCCTGACTTTC. Translation gives CASVPGVSGANVLTF. This chain connects TRBV5-1 to TRBJ2-6, with a weak D call TRBD1 (6 bases). There are 15 residues in the CDR3. CDR1 is SGHRS and CDR2 is YFSETQ in the germline V gene. V was clipped by 7 bases and J by 1 base, with 12 bases between them.

CDR3 nucleotide sequence: TGTGCCAGCAACAGGGGGCGGACTGGGGCCAACGTCCTGACTTTC. Encoded protein: CASNRGRTGANVLTF. The V call is TRBV28, the J call TRBJ2-6, with 9 nucleotides matching TRBD1. CDR1 MDHEN and CDR2 SYDVKM come from the germline V gene. Trimming cost V 7 bases and J 2 bases; bases outside gene matches: 3. The CDR3 is made up of 15 amino acids.

The gene calls are TRBV11-2 and TRBJ1-1; no clear D. V shed 2 bases and J shed 5 bases, with 12 bases lying between them. Germline V gene data show CDR1 as SGHAT and CDR2 as FQNNGV. CDR3 length equals 14 residues. CDR3 sequence: CASSLPGSSTEAFF. Here the CDR3 DNA reads TGTGCCAGCAGCTTACCGGGAAGCTCAACTGAAGCTTTCTTT.

This chain links TRBV27 with TRBJ2-3, with D possibly being TRBD2 (5 bases). Per the germline V gene, CDR1 is MNHEY and CDR2 is SMNVEV (reference sequence). CDR3 length equals 15 residues. V gave up 2 bases and J gave up 5 bases, with 14 bases separating them. DNA for the CDR3: TGTGCCAGCAGTTTACGTCGGCTAGCTCTAGATACGCAGTATTTT. Translated, it gives CASSLRRLALDTQYF.

This sequence joins TRBV7-3 and TRBJ1-6; the D is unclear. This CDR3 comprises 16 residues. Germline values: CDR1 SGHTA, CDR2 FQGTGA. The V end lost 2 bases, the J end lost 0 bases, and 8 bases lay between the germline ends. The CDR3 region has the DNA TGTGCCAGCAGCTTACGCGGAGACTCCTATAATTCACCCCTCCACTTT. Translated, it gives CASSLRGDSYNSPLHF.

This clone was recorded only once. The chain has TRBV29-1 and TRBJ1-1, with D unclear. V was shortened by 7 bases and J by 1 base, with 13 bases between the two germline ends. The germline gives CDR1 SQVTM, CDR2 ANQGSEA. The CDR3 covers 13 residues. CDR3 coding DNA: TGCAGCGCCGGAGACGTGGGGAACACTGAAGCTTTCTTT. As protein: CSAGDVGNTEAFF.

V usage is TRBV27 and J usage is TRBJ2-2; D possibly corresponds to TRBD2 (5 bases). The length of the CDR3 is 13 residues. Germline CDR1 reads MNHEY; CDR2 reads SMNVEV (reference sequence). Trimming removed 7 bases at V and 2 bases at J, with 8 bases between. CDR3 region: CASKEGNTGELFF. Here the CDR3 DNA reads TGTGCCAGCAAAGAGGGAAACACCGGGGAGCTGTTTTTT.

This clone showed up just a few times. This chain connects TRBV4-3 to TRBJ1-1, with 7 nucleotides matching TRBD1. The CDR3 totals 15 residues. With 4 bases clipped from V and 2 bases from J, the junction kept 7 bases outside the gene matches. Germline assignment: CDR1 LGHNA and CDR2 YSLEER. The CDR3 DNA reads as TGCGCCAGCAGCCCAGCCCGGGACAGTAACACTGAAGCTTTCTTT. Encoded protein: CASSPARDSNTEAFF.

The chain couples TRBV20-1 to TRBJ2-5; D not resolved. Germline V gene data show CDR1 as DFQATT and CDR2 as SNEGSKA (reference sequence). Trimming removed 7 bases at V and 7 bases at J, with 4 bases between. This CDR3 has 8 residues. The CDR3 nucleotides read TGCAGTGACGGGACCCAGTACTTC. Amino acids: CSDGTQYF.

This chain uses TRBV6-2 or TRBV6-3 with TRBJ1-2; TRBD1 aligns across 7 bases. V lost 4 bases and J lost 8; bases outside the gene matches: 1. This CDR3 comprises 11 residues. Germline CDR1 and CDR2: MNHEY and SVGEGT. The CDR3 DNA sequence: TGTGCCAGCAGTTCGACAGGGGGCTACACCTTC. This sequence encodes CASSSTGGYTF.

The chain links TRBV6-2 or TRBV6-3 to TRBJ1-1, with 9 bases that match TRBD1. Germline trimming cut 0 bases from V and 6 bases from J; bases unmatched to any gene: 14. Germline V gives CDR1 MNHEY, CDR2 SVGEGT. The CDR3 sequence is 18 residues long. The CDR3 reads CASSYSIADRGRGAEAFF. The DNA of the CDR3 is TGTGCCAGCAGTTACTCGATTGCGGACAGGGGAAGGGGCGCTGAAGCTTTCTTT.

This clone was counted only a few times. The genes are TRBV27 and TRBJ1-5, with TRBD1 identical over 7 bases. The J segment lost 0 bases and the V segment lost 5 bases, leaving 4 bases of the junction unmatched. The CDR3 spans 15 residues. The germline V gene encodes CDR1 MNHEY and CDR2 SMNVEV (reference sequence). CDR3 region: CASSPRQGSNQPQHF. As DNA, the CDR3 is TGTGCCAGCAGTCCCAGACAGGGTAGCAATCAGCCCCAGCATTTT.

This clone has only one observation. The chain combines TRBV7-9 with TRBJ2-2; TRBD1 aligns across 9 bases. The CDR3 spans 16 residues. Germline V CDR1 and CDR2: SEHNR, FQNEAQ (reference sequence). V gave up 4 bases and J gave up 2 bases; unmatched junction bases: 5. CDR3 sequence: CASSWDRAHNTGELFF. CDR3 in DNA: TGTGCCAGCAGCTGGGACAGGGCCCATAACACCGGGGAGCTGTTTTTT.

V usage is TRBV24-1 and J usage is TRBJ2-5, with TRBD1 as a possible D gene (6 bases). The ends were cut back, 3 bases at V and 5 bases at J, with 12 bases in the middle. This CDR3 is built from 14 residues. Looked up from germline, CDR1 is KGHDR and CDR2 is SFDVKD. CDR3 region: CATSDPTGFETQYF. CDR3 DNA: TGTGCCACCAGTGATCCCACAGGGTTCGAGACCCAGTACTTC.

The chain links TRBV7-9 to TRBJ1-5; D perhaps matches TRBD1 (6 bases). Per germline, CDR1 SEHNR and CDR2 FQNEAQ (reference sequence). CDR3 size: 13 residues. V lost 6 bases and J lost 7, with 13 bases in between. The CDR3 DNA is TGTGCCAGCAGTCAGGGGAGTAGGCAGCCCCAGCATTTT. Its protein product is CASSQGSRQPQHF.

V gene TRBV28 combines with J gene TRBJ1-1; maybe TRBD1 (6 bases). The CDR3 has 12 residues. Germline CDR1 MDHEN, CDR2 SYDVKM. V was clipped by 2 bases and J by 10 bases, with 11 bases between them. CDR3 nucleotide sequence: TGTGCCAGCAGTTTAACAGGGAGATTAGCTTTCTTT. Its translation: CASSLTGRLAFF.

This chain links TRBV5-1 with TRBJ2-1, with D tentatively TRBD2 (6 bases). V was pared by 6 bases and J by 8 bases, with 21 bases between. Germline V gene data show CDR1 as SGHRS and CDR2 as YFSETQ. The CDR3 spans 15 residues. CDR3 sequence (DNA): TGCGCCAGCACACTTTCGGCGGGGTCTAACGATGAGCAGTTCTTC. Its translation is CASTLSAGSNDEQFF.

CDR3 bases: TGTGCCATCAGCGAGACTAGCGGGAGGGAAAAAGAGACCCAGTACTTC. This encodes CAISETSGREKETQYF. V gene TRBV10-3 combines with J gene TRBJ2-5, with 14 bases identical to TRBD2. This CDR3 is built from 16 residues. Looked up from germline, CDR1 is ENHRY and CDR2 is SYGVKD. V was clipped by 6 bases and J by 3 bases; unmatched bases: 6.

This clone occurred once. Germline is not matched at one junction end, which may reflect a read error. The CDR3 DNA sequence: TGTGCCAGCTCATCACCGGGACTAGCGGGTCTTGGCAATGAGCAGTTCTTC. It is translated as CASSSPGLAGLGNEQFF. The gene calls are TRBV18 and TRBJ2-1; 12 positions agree with TRBD2. Per germline, CDR1 KGHSH and CDR2 LQKENI. The length of the CDR3 is 17 residues. Together with reference TRBV18 and TRBJ2-1, the CDR3 gives the full variable domain: NAGVMQNPRHLVRRRGQEARLRCSPMKGHSHVYWYRQLPEEGLKFMVYLQKENIIDESGMPKERFSAEFPKEGPSILRIQQVVRGDSAAYFCASSSPGLAGLGNEQFFGPGTRLTVL.